The 30 T cell receptor beta chains in this list originate from one sample, sequenced in a study of cytomegalovirus exposure and HLA in healthy donors. Primers included in the PCR were 60 Vbeta and 13 Jbeta primers. Method: immunoSEQ multiplex PCR; TCRdb's copy keeps in-frame clones and lacks some. The sample shows about 79,000 clones, and about 4.2% sits with its ten largest clones. The sequencing input was PBMCs. Every receptor here comes from a man aged 25-40 years in good health and CMV-seronegative.

V is TRBV7-6 and J is TRBJ2-1, with TRBD2 as a possible D gene (5 bases). Trimming stripped 1 base from V and 0 bases from J, with 16 bases between. CDR1 and CDR2 from the germline V gene are SGHVS and FNYEAQ. CDR3 length equals 18 residues. CDR3 protein: CASSLVSDSLSSYNEQFF. The CDR3 nucleotides are TGTGCCAGCAGCTTAGTTAGCGACTCCTTGAGCTCCTACAATGAGCAGTTCTTC.

The rearrangement joins TRBV6-1 to TRBJ1-6, with TRBD1 matching 7 bases. V lost 6 bases and J lost 8; bases outside the gene matches: 7. The CDR3 extends over 14 amino acids. The germline V gene has CDR1 MNHNS and CDR2 SASEGT. In DNA, the CDR3 is TGTGCCAGCAGGCAAGGGGACAGTTATTCACCCCTCCACTTT. Encoded protein: CASRQGDSYSPLHF.

CDR3: CASSLSSSYGYTF. CDR3 nucleotides: TGTGCCAGCAGTTTATCGAGTTCTTATGGCTACACCTTC. V is TRBV27 and J is TRBJ1-2; no definite D call. CDR1 is MNHEY and CDR2 is SMNVEV in the germline V gene (reference sequence). V lost 0 bases and J 5 bases, leaving 7 bases between the germline ends. The CDR3 is 13 amino acids.

The CDR3 sequence: CASSPTREVSGNTIYF. For the CDR3, the DNA is TGCGCCAGCAGCCCAACAAGGGAGGTCTCTGGAAACACCATATATTTT. This rearrangement joins TRBV4-3 to TRBJ1-3, with D uncertain. Trimming pared 4 bases from V and 0 bases from J, leaving 13 bases between. From germline, CDR1 is LGHNA and CDR2 YSLEER. There are 16 residues in the CDR3.

The V and J genes are TRBV2 and TRBJ1-4; 9 nucleotides match TRBD1. The V and J ends lost 4 bases and 8 bases, in that order; junction bases with no gene match: 8. This CDR3 comprises 15 residues. CDR1 and CDR2 from the germline V gene are SNHLY and FYNNEI. The CDR3 DNA reads TGTGCCAGCAGTGCGGAGGGACAGGGATCGGAAAAACTGTTTTTT. This translates into CASSAEGQGSEKLFF.

V usage is TRBV5-4 and J usage is TRBJ1-1; a possible D gene is TRBD1 (6 bases). V lost 3 bases to trimming and J lost 5 bases, with 17 bases between them. The CDR3 has 15 amino acids. Germline CDR1 and CDR2: SGHNT and YYREEE (reference sequence). Written as DNA, the CDR3 is TGTGCCAGCAGCTGGACGGGGGGCCCTCCTACTGAAGCTTTCTTT. Translation: CASSWTGGPPTEAFF. The complete variable domain, with remaining parts taken from reference TRBV5-4 and TRBJ1-1, reads ETGVTQSPTHLIKTRGQQVTLRCSSQSGHNTVSWYQQALGQGPQFIFQYYREEENGRGNFPPRFSGLQFPNYSSELNVNALELDDSALYLCASSWTGGPPTEAFFGQGTRLTVV.

The rearrangement joins TRBV5-1 to TRBJ2-1, with D possibly TRBD2 on 7 matching bases. The germline CDR1 and CDR2 sequences are SGHRS and YFSETQ. The CDR3 is made up of 14 amino acids. V lost 3 bases and J lost 7, with 14 bases in between. The CDR3 here is CASSSGDYKNEQFF. The CDR3 DNA follows: TGCGCCAGCAGCTCAGGGGACTATAAGAATGAGCAGTTCTTC.

The chain has TRBV5-1 and TRBJ2-1; D gene ambiguous. Per the germline V gene, CDR1 is SGHRS and CDR2 is YFSETQ. V lost 0 bases and J 4 bases, leaving 8 bases between the germline ends. This CDR3 has 14 amino acids. CDR3 sequence reads: CASSLAVAYNEQFF. The CDR3 bases are TGCGCCAGCAGCTTGGCCGTAGCTTACAATGAGCAGTTCTTC.

This chain joins TRBV11-2 and TRBJ2-5, with a tentative D call TRBD1 (5 bases). CDR3 length: 16 amino acids. The germline gives CDR1 SGHAT, CDR2 FQNNGV. V shed 5 bases and J shed 5 bases, with 21 bases lying between them. DNA for the CDR3: TGTGCCAGCAGCCCGGGTCTCCTAGGGGTCGGGGAGACCCAGTACTTC. This sequence encodes CASSPGLLGVGETQYF.

The chain uses TRBV6-1 and TRBJ1-2; D perhaps matches TRBD1 (6 bases). This CDR3 has 15 residues. CDR1 and CDR2 (germline): MNHNS, SASEGT. Trimming cost V 0 bases and J 4 bases, with 12 bases left between them. The CDR3 protein is CASSEAAGEFYGYTF. CDR3 sequence (DNA): TGTGCCAGCAGTGAAGCGGCAGGGGAATTCTATGGCTACACCTTC.

This rearrangement joins TRBV2 to TRBJ1-4; 8 nucleotides line up with TRBD1. Germline loops: CDR1 SNHLY, CDR2 FYNNEI. This CDR3 has 14 amino acids. The junction had 3 bases not matched to a gene; V was cut back by 5 bases and J by 4 bases. CDR3 sequence: CASSNDRGNEKLFF. The CDR3 nucleotides are TGTGCCAGCAGTAACGACAGGGGTAATGAAAAACTGTTTTTT. Filled out from reference TRBV2 and TRBJ1-4, the complete variable domain reads EPEVTQTPSHQVTQMGQEVILRCVPISNHLYFYWYRQILGQKVEFLVSFYNNEISEKSEIFDDQFSVERPDGSNFTLKIRSTKLEDSAMYFCASSNDRGNEKLFFGSGTQLSVL.

This chain connects TRBV9 to TRBJ2-5, with D possibly being TRBD1 (5 bases). V shed 2 bases and J shed 2 bases, with 10 bases lying between them. Looked up from germline, CDR1 is SGDLS and CDR2 is YYNGEE. The CDR3 sequence is 14 residues long. The CDR3 nucleotides read TGTGCCAGCAGCGTTACAGGTTTTCAAGAGACCCAGTACTTC. Protein: CASSVTGFQETQYF.

The gene calls are TRBV4-1 and TRBJ1-1, with a possible D match to TRBD1 (6 bases). The CDR3 has 16 residues. Looked up from germline, CDR1 is MGHRA and CDR2 is YSYEKL. Deletions cut 4 bases from V and 0 bases from J, with 15 bases between. In DNA, the CDR3 is TGCGCCAGCAGCCTCACGGACAGCCCGATGAACACTGAAGCTTTCTTT. Encoded protein: CASSLTDSPMNTEAFF.

The chain recombines TRBV6-1 with TRBJ2-7, with D tentatively TRBD2 (6 bases). The V gene's germline CDR1 is MNHNS and CDR2 SASEGT. The CDR3 runs to 11 residues. The V and J ends lost 5 bases and 11 bases respectively, with 13 bases between them. The CDR3 nucleotides are TGTGCCAGCAGTCGGGATGGAGGGAAGTACTTC. Protein product: CASSRDGGKYF.

The chain links TRBV9 to TRBJ2-5; D gene uncertain. Germline CDR1 SGDLS, CDR2 YYNGEE. V dropped 0 bases and J dropped 1 base, with 10 bases sitting between them. The CDR3 consists of 15 residues. Here the CDR3 DNA reads TGTGCCAGCAGCGTAGCGGCAGGAACCCAAGAGACCCAGTACTTC. Amino acids: CASSVAAGTQETQYF.

This chain links TRBV11-2 with TRBJ1-6; TRBD1 is a possible D gene (5 bases). Germline CDR1 and CDR2: SGHAT and FQNNGV. Trimming took off 5 bases at V and 10 bases at J, with 18 bases between the two ends. The CDR3 runs to 15 residues. This chain's CDR3 is CASSAVRGPRSPLHF. DNA for the CDR3: TGTGCCAGCAGCGCCGTGCGGGGCCCAAGGTCACCCCTCCACTTT.

The J gene is TRBJ1-1, the V gene TRBV5-6; D possibly corresponds to TRBD1 (5 bases). The CDR3 totals 13 residues. V lost 0 bases, J lost 7 bases, and 10 bases lay in between. Germline values: CDR1 SGHDT, CDR2 YYEEEE. CDR3 DNA: TGTGCCAGCAGCTTGGGACAGACCTTTGAAGCTTTCTTT. Translating gives CASSLGQTFEAFF.

The chain employs TRBV7-9 and TRBJ1-2; TRBD1 agrees at 9 bases. This CDR3 is 16 amino acids long. Germline CDR1 and CDR2: SEHNR and FQNEAQ (reference sequence). The V and J ends lost 6 bases and 5 bases, in that order; junction bases with no gene match: 13. CDR3 loop: CASSRDRGIIHYGYTF. The CDR3 nucleotides are TGTGCCAGCAGTAGAGACAGGGGGATTATTCATTATGGCTACACCTTC.

The J gene is TRBJ2-3, the V gene TRBV4-1, with D possibly being TRBD2 (5 bases). Trimming took off 0 bases at V and 4 bases at J, with 14 bases between the two ends. Germline V gene lookup returns CDR1 MGHRA and CDR2 YSYEKL. This CDR3 is built from 16 residues. The DNA of the CDR3 is TGCGCCAGCAGCCAAGAGGTAAGCGGAGGCGCAGATACGCAGTATTTT. Residues: CASSQEVSGGADTQYF.

This chain uses TRBV4-1 with TRBJ2-5, with 11 nucleotides matching TRBD2. In germline, CDR1 is MGHRA, CDR2 YSYEKL. Unmatched junction bases numbered 10, after V lost 1 base and J lost 9 bases. This CDR3 is built from 16 residues. The CDR3 loop reads CASSQVTLAGARAQYF. For the CDR3, the DNA is TGCGCCAGCAGCCAAGTCACACTAGCGGGAGCCCGGGCCCAGTACTTC.

The rearrangement links TRBV29-1 to TRBJ1-2; D is ambiguous. CDR1 is SQVTM, CDR2 ANQGSEA, per germline. The CDR3 sequence is 14 residues long. Trimming left V 5 bases short and J 3 bases short, with 16 bases between. The CDR3: CSVQGSLRDYGYTF. CDR3 DNA sequence: TGCAGCGTTCAAGGATCCCTCCGCGACTATGGCTACACCTTC.

J is TRBJ2-7 and V is TRBV2; TRBD2 matches 9 bases. Germline V CDR1 and CDR2: SNHLY, FYNNEI. The CDR3 is 16 amino acids. J lost 3 bases, V lost 0 bases, and 6 bases had no gene match. CDR3 DNA: TGTGCCAGCAGTGAAGCTGAGGGACTAGCCCTCTACGAGCAGTACTTC. Protein sequence: CASSEAEGLALYEQYF.

V usage is TRBV6-5 and J usage is TRBJ2-5, with unresolved D. Germline V gene sequence: CDR1 MNHEY, CDR2 SVGAGI. The CDR3 totals 11 residues. The ends were cut back, 7 bases at V and 7 bases at J, with 10 bases in the middle. The CDR3 reads CASTQAGTQYF. The CDR3 bases are TGTGCCAGCACCCAAGCAGGGACCCAGTACTTC.

V usage is TRBV9 and J usage is TRBJ2-5; TRBD1 aligns across 8 bases. Germline values: CDR1 SGDLS, CDR2 YYNGEE. V trimming: 0 bases; J trimming: 3 bases; junction bases outside the gene matches: 4. The CDR3 covers 15 residues. CDR3 protein: CASSVAPTGEETQYF. The CDR3 nucleotides read TGTGCCAGCAGCGTAGCCCCGACAGGGGAAGAGACCCAGTACTTC.

The V gene is TRBV5-4, the J gene TRBJ1-1; D may be TRBD1 (6 bases). V was pared by 4 bases and J by 7 bases, with 17 bases between. The germline V gene encodes CDR1 SGHNT and CDR2 YYREEE (reference sequence). This CDR3 has 14 amino acids. The CDR3 DNA follows: TGTGCCAGCAGCCTCAAGACAGGAGCCCTTGAAGCTTTCTTT. It specifies CASSLKTGALEAFF. The variable domain in full, with the rest retrieved from reference TRBV5-4 and TRBJ1-1, is ETGVTQSPTHLIKTRGQQVTLRCSSQSGHNTVSWYQQALGQGPQFIFQYYREEENGRGNFPPRFSGLQFPNYSSELNVNALELDDSALYLCASSLKTGALEAFFGQGTRLTVV.

The V and J genes are TRBV4-3 and TRBJ1-3; 7 bases are shared with TRBD1. CDR1 is LGHNA and CDR2 is YSLEER in the germline V gene. This CDR3 is 14 amino acids long. The ends lost 2 bases at V and 2 bases at J; junction bases unmatched: 0. The CDR3 nucleotides are TGCGCCAGCAGCCAAACAGGGGCTGGAAACACCATATATTTT. Protein product: CASSQTGAGNTIYF.

In DNA form, the CDR3 reads TGCAGCGTTGACAGGGGGGAATCGGGTGAGCAGTTCTTC. It yields the protein CSVDRGESGEQFF. This rearrangement joins TRBV29-1 to TRBJ2-1; D is perhaps TRBD1 (7 bases). The V and J ends lost 3 bases and 9 bases respectively, with 15 bases between them. Per germline, CDR1 SQVTM and CDR2 ANQGSEA. This CDR3 has 13 amino acids.

The chain carries TRBV7-9 and TRBJ2-3; TRBD2 matches 9 bases. Germline CDR1 and CDR2: SEHNR and FQNEAQ (reference sequence). The CDR3 has 18 amino acids. The J segment lost 4 bases and the V segment lost 5 bases, leaving 16 bases of the junction unmatched. This chain's CDR3 is CASSPTGGLAGMADTQYF. For the CDR3, the DNA is TGTGCCAGCAGCCCTACGGGTGGCCTAGCGGGGATGGCAGATACGCAGTATTTT.

The rearrangement uses TRBV4-1 and TRBJ1-2; D is perhaps TRBD1 (5 bases). Germline assignment: CDR1 MGHRA and CDR2 YSYEKL. CDR3 size: 16 residues. The V end was cut by 2 bases, the J end by 4 bases, with 17 bases between. CDR3 sequence reads: CASSQFRVGGIYGYTF. In DNA form, the CDR3 reads TGCGCCAGCAGCCAATTTCGAGTGGGGGGGATCTATGGCTACACCTTC.

The chain couples TRBV6-1 to TRBJ2-1; TRBD1 aligns across 9 bases. The J segment lost 8 bases and the V segment lost 5 bases, leaving 10 bases of the junction unmatched. Germline assignment: CDR1 MNHNS and CDR2 SASEGT. CDR3 length: 15 residues. CDR3 bases: TGTGCCAGCAGTTTCCTAAGGACAGGGGCGGATGAGCAGTTCTTC. Translated: CASSFLRTGADEQFF.